This TCR beta chain was sequenced for a study of early T cells in non-severe SARS-CoV-2 infection. Study-level information: The authors sequenced bulk RNA from unsorted whole blood, leaving chains unpaired. Study-level results: VDJdb matching favored anti-spike CD8 responses, missing private and CD4 specificities.

V lost 5 bases, J lost 0 bases, and 15 bases stayed unmatched. The CDR3 length is 18 residues. Germline V lookup: CDR1 SGHTA, CDR2 FQGNSA. Each single cDNA molecule received a unique molecular identifier. TCRdb passed the 5' RACE reads through MiXCR, listing each CDR3 protein once. Of tens of thousands of distinct CDR3 sequences detected, more than 8.5% appear once; the ten largest clones hold around 17%. There are many counts of this clonotype. Its antigen is unidentified. V gene TRBV7-2 combines with J gene TRBJ1-2, with 7 positions matching TRBD1. The sequence came from an adult who was a healthcare worker with PCR-confirmed SARS-CoV-2 infection or an uninfected control (not recorded which). Input material: whole blood. The CDR3 loop reads CASSRAPDRAQTNYGYTF. The CDR3 coding sequence is TGTGCCAGCAGCCGTGCGCCAGACAGGGCCCAAACTAACTATGGCTACACCTTC.